This entry lists 31 T cell receptor beta chains sequenced from one sample in a study of CD8 T cells in ankylosing spondylitis. TCRdb reanalysed the 5' RACE reads using MiXCR and keeps one entry per CDR3 protein. This table has 200,000 to 300,000 distinct CDR3 sequences, roughly a quarter appearing once. Sample: blood, either unsorted or a sorted T cell fraction (not recorded which). The receptors stem from a male donor with ankylosing spondylitis or in good health (not recorded which).

This clonotype was found many times. The rearrangement uses TRBV6-5 and TRBJ2-1; the D gene is possibly TRBD2 (5 bases). The CDR3 spans 16 residues. CDR1 and CDR2 from the germline V gene are MNHEY and SVGAGI. V was cut by 6 bases and J by 4 bases, with 19 bases left in between. For the CDR3, the DNA is TGTGCCAGCAGCTACCGCCCGGGGTTGAGGTACAATGAGCAGTTCTTC. Translation gives CASSYRPGLRYNEQFF.

A few counts support this clonotype. This rearrangement joins TRBV6-5 to TRBJ2-5; 7 bases are a match to TRBD1. CDR1 is MNHEY and CDR2 is SVGAGI in the germline V gene. The CDR3 sequence is 14 residues long. V dropped 0 bases and J dropped 3; count of bases not matched to a gene: 1. Here the CDR3 DNA reads TGTGCCAGCAGTTACTCGACAGGGAAAGAGACCCAGTACTTC. It encodes CASSYSTGKETQYF.

Notes on this clonotype: Just one base apart from a much larger clone, this may be a read error. For the CDR3, the DNA is TGTGCCAGCAGTTATCTCGGTCATCAAGAGACCCAGTACTTC. Translation: CASSYLGHQETQYF. The chain combines TRBV6-2 or TRBV6-3 with TRBJ2-5; D gene unclear. Per germline, CDR1 MNHEY and CDR2 SVGEGT. The CDR3 runs 14 residues. The V end lost 3 bases, the J end lost 2 bases, and 10 bases lay between the germline ends.

This clonotype appeared many times. The chain's CDR3 is CASSPTGTEINEQFF. The CDR3 DNA sequence: TGTGCCAGCAGCCCAACCGGGACAGAGATCAATGAGCAGTTCTTC. The chain joins TRBV9 to TRBJ2-1; 7 bases map to TRBD1. V trimming: 4 bases; J trimming: 6 bases; junction bases outside the gene matches: 10. CDR3 length: 15 amino acids. Germline values: CDR1 SGDLS, CDR2 YYNGEE. The variable domain in full, completed from reference TRBV9 and TRBJ2-1, reads DSGVTQTPKHLITATGQRVTLRCSPRSGDLSVYWYQQSLDQGLQFLIQYYNGEERAKGNILERFSAQQFPDLHSELNLSSLELGDSALYFCASSPTGTEINEQFFGPGTRLTVL.

V gene TRBV12-3 or TRBV12-4 combines with J gene TRBJ2-3; weak D call: TRBD1 (5 bases). Trimming removed 3 bases from V and 5 bases from J, with 12 bases in between. The CDR3 length is 14 residues. In DNA form, the CDR3 reads TGTGCCAGCAGTTTTTTACAGGCGGAAGATACGCAGTATTTT. It translates to CASSFLQAEDTQYF.

This clonotype was seen many times. This rearrangement joins TRBV11-2 to TRBJ2-3, with 11 bases aligning to TRBD1. Looked up from germline, CDR1 is SGHAT and CDR2 is FQNNGV. The length of the CDR3 is 19 residues. V was clipped by 1 base and J by 2 bases; unmatched bases: 11. CDR3 sequence: CASSLVGTGGLAFTDTQYF. DNA for the CDR3: TGTGCCAGCAGCTTAGTAGGGACAGGGGGGCTCGCTTTCACAGATACGCAGTATTTT.

The chain combines TRBV20-1 with TRBJ2-1; the D gene is possibly TRBD1 (6 bases). Germline-derived CDR1 and CDR2 are DFQATT and SNEGSKA (reference sequence). This CDR3 spans 11 amino acids. The V end lost 6 bases, the J end lost 7 bases, and 10 bases lay between the germline ends. CDR3 region: CSAKQGNEQFF. In DNA, the CDR3 is TGCAGTGCAAAACAGGGAAATGAGCAGTTCTTC.

This clonotype was picked up a small number of times. The genes are TRBV7-9 and TRBJ1-6; a weak D match, TRBD1 (6 bases). The CDR3 covers 14 residues. The germline V and J ends were trimmed by 7 bases and 13 bases, with 20 bases remaining between them. Germline V gene lookup returns CDR1 SEHNR and CDR2 FQNEAQ (reference sequence). The CDR3 is CASTHGRGLVPLHF. CDR3 sequence (DNA): TGTGCCAGCACCCACGGACGGGGGCTCGTCCCCCTCCACTTT.

The chain carries TRBV12-3 or TRBV12-4 and TRBJ1-1; 7 bases match TRBD1. With V trimmed by 6 bases and J by 7 bases, 11 bases remained unmatched. The CDR3 loop spans 14 amino acids. The CDR3 is CASSEIDRDDEAFF. The DNA of the CDR3 is TGTGCCAGCAGCGAAATAGACAGGGATGATGAAGCTTTCTTT.

The chain recombines TRBV20-1 with TRBJ1-1, with TRBD1 identical over 7 bases. The CDR3 totals 12 residues. V shed 5 bases, J shed 4 bases, and the junction held 4 bases outside the gene matches. The germline V gene has CDR1 DFQATT and CDR2 SNEGSKA (reference sequence). CDR3 sequence (DNA): TGCAGTGCTGATTCAGGGGGCACTGAAGCTTTCTTT. It encodes CSADSGGTEAFF.

At least ten counts were recorded for this clonotype. The CDR3 nucleotides read TGTGCCAGCAGCTTAGGGGGGGTCACAGATACGCAGTATTTT. It yields the protein CASSLGGVTDTQYF. This sequence joins TRBV7-6 and TRBJ2-3; D may be TRBD2 (6 bases). V lost 1 base to trimming and J lost 2 bases, with 7 bases between them. There are 14 residues in the CDR3. The germline gives CDR1 SGHVS, CDR2 FNYEAQ.

This clonotype appeared many times. The chain carries TRBV20-1 and TRBJ2-1; D is possibly TRBD2 (5 bases). Germline V gives CDR1 DFQATT, CDR2 SNEGSKA (reference sequence). This CDR3 has 14 residues. The ends were cut back, 5 bases at V and 4 bases at J, with 15 bases in the middle. DNA for the CDR3: TGCAGTGCTCGGGAAGCCGGGCCTTACAATGAGCAGTTCTTC. Its translation is CSAREAGPYNEQFF.

The chain is built from TRBV29-1 and TRBJ2-3; 8 nucleotides agree with TRBD2. V lost 6 bases, J lost 2 bases, and 7 bases stayed unmatched. CDR1 and CDR2 from the germline V gene are SQVTM and ANQGSEA. The CDR3 is made up of 14 amino acids. CDR3 amino acids: CSVGTSGNTDTQYF. As DNA, the CDR3 is TGCAGCGTGGGTACTAGCGGAAACACAGATACGCAGTATTTT.

This clonotype was counted many times. The chain has TRBV12-3 or TRBV12-4 and TRBJ1-1; TRBD1 is a possible D gene (5 bases). The CDR3 extends over 14 amino acids. Trimming cost V 6 bases and J 4 bases, with 15 bases left between them. CDR3 amino acids: CASRKGFGGTEAFF. The DNA of the CDR3 is TGTGCCAGCAGGAAGGGGTTCGGGGGCACTGAAGCTTTCTTT.

This clonotype was seen more than once but under ten times. The rearrangement uses TRBV12-3 or TRBV12-4 and TRBJ2-2, with TRBD1 as a possible D gene (6 bases). V was cut by 4 bases and J by 8 bases, with 14 bases left in between. The CDR3 contains 14 residues. The CDR3 bases are TGTGCCAGCAGTTCTTTGACAGGCCCAGGGGAGCTGTTTTTT. It is translated as CASSSLTGPGELFF.

The chain combines TRBV20-1 with TRBJ2-5; tentatively, D is TRBD1 (5 bases). Germline V gene lookup returns CDR1 DFQATT and CDR2 SNEGSKA (reference sequence). Trimming removed 6 bases at V and 2 bases at J, with 10 bases between. CDR3 size: 12 residues. In DNA form, the CDR3 reads TGCAGTGCCTCGGACACACAAGAGACCCAGTACTTC. Protein: CSASDTQETQYF.

This clonotype has ten or more counts. This rearrangement joins TRBV2 to TRBJ2-2, with D hard to call. V lost 5 bases to trimming and J lost 6 bases, with 4 bases between them. The CDR3 loop spans 11 amino acids. The germline V gene encodes CDR1 SNHLY and CDR2 FYNNEI. CDR3 region: CASSRAGELFF. CDR3 DNA sequence: TGTGCCAGCAGTAGGGCCGGGGAGCTGTTTTTT.

In its sample, this clonotype was seen a few times. In nucleotides, the CDR3 is TGTGCCAGCAGTAGACTAGCGGGAAGCTCCTACGAGCAGTACTTC. The encoded protein is CASSRLAGSSYEQYF. V gene TRBV6-1 combines with J gene TRBJ2-7; 11 nucleotides align to TRBD2. The germline CDR1 and CDR2 sequences are MNHNS and SASEGT. The CDR3 has 15 amino acids. The V segment lost 5 bases and the J segment 0 bases; nucleotides outside the gene matches: 3.

This clonotype was counted at least ten times. The gene calls are TRBV20-1 and TRBJ1-1; D might be TRBD1 (5 bases). The V gene lost 2 bases and the J gene lost 0 bases, with 13 bases spanning the gap. The V gene's germline CDR1 is DFQATT and CDR2 SNEGSKA (reference sequence). The CDR3 runs to 15 residues. CDR3 in amino acids: CSARPVGTVNTEAFF. The CDR3 DNA reads TGCAGTGCTAGACCCGTTGGGACGGTGAACACTGAAGCTTTCTTT.

This sequence joins TRBV2 and TRBJ2-5; 7 positions agree with TRBD2. V shed 7 bases and J 4 bases; nucleotides not matched to a gene: 12. Germline values: CDR1 SNHLY, CDR2 FYNNEI. CDR3 size: 15 residues. CDR3 amino acids: CASTPERRGTETQYF. CDR3 nucleotides: TGTGCCAGCACCCCGGAGAGGCGGGGGACAGAGACCCAGTACTTC.

This clonotype has a handful of counts. The CDR3 bases are TGTGCCAGCAGGTTCCATCGACAGGGTCAAGAGACCCAGTACTTC. It is translated as CASRFHRQGQETQYF. This chain links TRBV6-5 with TRBJ2-5, with 7 bases lining up with TRBD1. The CDR3 extends over 15 amino acids. Germline V CDR1 and CDR2: MNHEY, SVGAGI. V gave up 6 bases and J gave up 2 bases; unmatched junction bases: 9.

This clonotype was picked up one time. Its ends do not fully match the called genes, so a read error is possible. This chain connects TRBV2 to TRBJ2-2, with TRBD2 as a possible D gene (5 bases). Germline CDR1 is SNHLY and CDR2 is FYNNEI. The length of the CDR3 is 18 residues. The CDR3 DNA follows: TGTGCCATCAGTTTATGGGCACGTGGACTCGCGAACACCGGGGAGCTGTTTTTT. Translating gives CAISLWARGLANTGELFF.

The rearrangement links TRBV15 to TRBJ2-1; no firm D call. The CDR3 has 14 residues. V lost 3 bases and J lost 0, with 6 bases in between. Per germline, CDR1 LNHNV and CDR2 YYDKDF (reference sequence). CDR3 sequence (DNA): TGTGCCACCAGCAGCAAGAGCTCCTACAATGAGCAGTTCTTC. It codes for CATSSKSSYNEQFF.

This clonotype was counted a few times. The V and J genes are TRBV20-1 and TRBJ1-2; D gene ambiguous. From germline, CDR1 is DFQATT and CDR2 SNEGSKA (reference sequence). Trimming took 6 bases from V and 7 from J, leaving 15 bases between them. This CDR3 spans 12 amino acids. The CDR3 DNA reads TGCAGTGCCCGGAACGGGTTTACTGGCTACACCTTC. Translated, it gives CSARNGFTGYTF.

The sample holds a few counts of this clonotype. This chain uses TRBV20-1 with TRBJ2-7, with 8 positions matching TRBD2. With V trimmed by 5 bases and J by 7 bases, 19 bases remained unmatched. Germline V gives CDR1 DFQATT, CDR2 SNEGSKA (reference sequence). The CDR3 sequence is 16 residues long. CDR3 protein: CSARRMAGGNLGEQYF. DNA of the CDR3: TGCAGTGCTCGGAGGATGGCGGGGGGCAATCTCGGGGAGCAGTACTTC.

This clonotype was seen only a few times. The chain is built from TRBV7-2 and TRBJ2-7; D might be TRBD2 (5 bases). The CDR3 has 15 amino acids. V lost 3 bases to trimming and J lost 4 bases, with 16 bases between them. Germline CDR1 SGHTA, CDR2 FQGNSA. This chain's CDR3 is CASSFGIGGWYEQYF. DNA of the CDR3: TGTGCCAGCAGCTTCGGGATCGGCGGGTGGTACGAGCAGTACTTC.

A few counts support this clonotype. The V gene is TRBV10-3, the J gene TRBJ1-6; the D is unclear. Germline V gene sequence: CDR1 ENHRY, CDR2 SYGVKD. The CDR3 has 12 residues. Deletions cut 5 bases from V and 6 bases from J, with 5 bases between. This CDR3 is CAISLGNSPLHF. In nucleotides, the CDR3 is TGTGCCATCAGTTTGGGTAATTCACCCCTCCACTTT.

This clonotype was observed a single time. This sequence joins TRBV14 and TRBJ2-7, with unresolved D. Germline V gene sequence: CDR1 SGHDN, CDR2 FVKESK. The V gene lost 1 base and the J gene lost 1 base, with 8 bases spanning the gap. The CDR3 sequence is 14 residues long. The DNA of the CDR3 is TGTGCCAGCAGCCAAGGCCAGGAGTCCTACGAGCAGTACTTC. As protein: CASSQGQESYEQYF.

The V gene is TRBV10-1, the J gene TRBJ2-3; 9 nucleotides match TRBD2. CDR3 length: 15 residues. The V and J ends lost 3 bases and 6 bases, in that order; junction bases with no gene match: 7. The germline gives CDR1 WNHNN, CDR2 SYGVQD (reference sequence). The CDR3 protein is CASSDEGLAMDTQYF. Here the CDR3 DNA reads TGCGCCAGCAGTGATGAGGGACTAGCAATGGATACGCAGTATTTT.

V usage is TRBV2 and J usage is TRBJ2-7, with TRBD2 identical over 8 bases. CDR1 SNHLY and CDR2 FYNNEI come from the germline V gene. The CDR3 has 14 amino acids. Germline trimming cut 6 bases from V and 4 bases from J; bases unmatched to any gene: 8. The CDR3 region is CASRQVAGSYEQYF. The CDR3 DNA reads TGTGCCAGCAGGCAGGTAGCGGGGTCGTACGAGCAGTACTTC.

This clonotype was counted many times. The CDR3 sequence is CASSLSGSTDTQYF. The CDR3 DNA is TGTGCCAGCAGCCTTAGCGGATCCACAGATACGCAGTATTTT. The J gene is TRBJ2-3, the V gene TRBV12-3 or TRBV12-4, with D possibly being TRBD2 (6 bases). V was trimmed by 6 bases and J by 2 bases, leaving 12 bases between them. The CDR3 is 14 residues long.